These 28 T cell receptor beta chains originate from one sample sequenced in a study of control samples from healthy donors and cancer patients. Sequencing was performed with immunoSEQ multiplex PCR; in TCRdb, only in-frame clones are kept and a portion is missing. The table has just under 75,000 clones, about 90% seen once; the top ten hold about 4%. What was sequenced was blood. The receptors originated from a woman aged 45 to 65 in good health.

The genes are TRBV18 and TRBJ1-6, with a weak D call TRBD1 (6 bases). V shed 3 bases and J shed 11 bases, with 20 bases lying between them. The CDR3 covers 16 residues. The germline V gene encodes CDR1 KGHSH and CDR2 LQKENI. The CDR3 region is CASSPYRAVRDPPLHF. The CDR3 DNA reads TGTGCCAGCTCACCGTACAGGGCCGTACGGGATCCACCCCTCCACTTT.

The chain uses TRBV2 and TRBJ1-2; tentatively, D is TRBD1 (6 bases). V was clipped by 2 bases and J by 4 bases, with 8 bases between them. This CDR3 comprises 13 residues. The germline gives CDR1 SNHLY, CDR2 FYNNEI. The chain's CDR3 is CASSERQVYGYTF. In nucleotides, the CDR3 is TGTGCCAGCAGTGAAAGACAGGTCTATGGCTACACCTTC.

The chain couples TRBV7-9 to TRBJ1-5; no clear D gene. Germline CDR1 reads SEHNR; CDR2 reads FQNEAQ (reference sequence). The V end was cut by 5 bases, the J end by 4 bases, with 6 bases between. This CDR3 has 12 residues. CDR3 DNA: TGTGCCAGCAGCGAATCTAATCAGCCCCAGCATTTT. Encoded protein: CASSESNQPQHF.

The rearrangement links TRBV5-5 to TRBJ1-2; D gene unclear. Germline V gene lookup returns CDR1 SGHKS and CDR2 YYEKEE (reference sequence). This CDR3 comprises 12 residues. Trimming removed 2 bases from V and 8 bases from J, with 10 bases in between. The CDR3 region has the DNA TGTGCCAGCAGCTTCTATACCGGAGGCTACACCTTC. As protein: CASSFYTGGYTF. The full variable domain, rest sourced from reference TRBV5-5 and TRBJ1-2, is DAGVTQSPTHLIKTRGQQVTLRCSPISGHKSVSWYQQVLGQGPQFIFQYYEKEERGRGNFPDRFSARQFPNYSSELNVNALLLGDSALYLCASSFYTGGYTFGSGTRLTVV.

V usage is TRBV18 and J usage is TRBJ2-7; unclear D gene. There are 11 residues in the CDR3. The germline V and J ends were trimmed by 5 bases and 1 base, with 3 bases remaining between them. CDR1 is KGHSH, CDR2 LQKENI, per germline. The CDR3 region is CASSISYEQYF. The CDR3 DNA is TGTGCCAGCTCAATATCCTACGAGCAGTACTTC.

The CDR3 spells CASKQGPNTGELFF. CDR3 coding DNA: TGCGCCAGCAAACAGGGGCCTAACACCGGGGAGCTGTTTTTT. V gene TRBV4-1 combines with J gene TRBJ2-2, with 7 positions matching TRBD1. Germline CDR1 and CDR2: MGHRA and YSYEKL. Unmatched junction bases numbered 4, after V lost 7 bases and J lost 2 bases. The CDR3 sequence is 14 residues long.

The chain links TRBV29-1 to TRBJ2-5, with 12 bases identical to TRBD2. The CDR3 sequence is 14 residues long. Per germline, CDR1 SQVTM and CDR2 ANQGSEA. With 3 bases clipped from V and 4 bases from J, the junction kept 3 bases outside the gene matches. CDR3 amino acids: CSVDLAGGPETQYF. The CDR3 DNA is TGCAGCGTTGATCTAGCGGGAGGGCCAGAGACCCAGTACTTC.

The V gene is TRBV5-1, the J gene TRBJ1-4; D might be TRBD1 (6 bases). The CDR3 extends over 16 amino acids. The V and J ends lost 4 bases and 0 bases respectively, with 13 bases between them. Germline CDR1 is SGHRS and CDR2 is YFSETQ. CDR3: CASSPNRASTNEKLFF. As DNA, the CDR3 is TGCGCCAGCAGCCCAAACAGGGCCTCAACTAATGAAAAACTGTTTTTT.

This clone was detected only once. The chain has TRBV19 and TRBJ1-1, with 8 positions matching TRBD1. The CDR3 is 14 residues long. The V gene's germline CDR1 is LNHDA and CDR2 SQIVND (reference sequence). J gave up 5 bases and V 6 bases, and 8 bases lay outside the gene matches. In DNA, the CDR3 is TGTGCCAGTAGGGCACAGGGGGTAGGGACTGAAGCTTTCTTT. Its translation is CASRAQGVGTEAFF. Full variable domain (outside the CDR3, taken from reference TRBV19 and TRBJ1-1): DGGITQSPKYLFRKEGQNVTLSCEQNLNHDAMYWYRQDPGQGLRLIYYSQIVNDFQKGDIAEGYSVSREKKESFPLTVTSAQKNPTAFYLCASRAQGVGTEAFFGQGTRLTVV.

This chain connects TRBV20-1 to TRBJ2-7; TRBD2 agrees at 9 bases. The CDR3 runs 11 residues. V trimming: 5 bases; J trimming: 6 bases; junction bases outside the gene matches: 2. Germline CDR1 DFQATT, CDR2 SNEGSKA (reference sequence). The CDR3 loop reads CSAGTSREQYF. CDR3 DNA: TGCAGTGCTGGGACTAGCCGCGAGCAGTACTTC.

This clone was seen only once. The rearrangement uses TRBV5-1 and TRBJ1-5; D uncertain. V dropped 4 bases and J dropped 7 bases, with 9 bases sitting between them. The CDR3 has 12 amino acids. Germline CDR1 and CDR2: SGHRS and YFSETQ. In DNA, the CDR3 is TGCGCCAGCAGCGAACTGAGGCAGCCCCAGCATTTT. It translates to CASSELRQPQHF.

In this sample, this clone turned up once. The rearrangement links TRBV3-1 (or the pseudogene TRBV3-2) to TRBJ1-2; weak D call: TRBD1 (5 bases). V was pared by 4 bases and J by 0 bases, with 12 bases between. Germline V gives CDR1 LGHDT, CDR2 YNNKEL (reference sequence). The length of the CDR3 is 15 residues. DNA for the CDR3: TGTGCCAGCAGCCCCTTAGAGACAGCTAACTATGGCTACACCTTC. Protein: CASSPLETANYGYTF.

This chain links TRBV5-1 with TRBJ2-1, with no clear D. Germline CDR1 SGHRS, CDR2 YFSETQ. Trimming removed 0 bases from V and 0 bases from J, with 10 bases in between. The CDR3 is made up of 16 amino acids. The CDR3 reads CASSLVPSRSYNEQFF. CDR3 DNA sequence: TGCGCCAGCAGCTTGGTCCCTAGTCGCTCCTACAATGAGCAGTTCTTC.

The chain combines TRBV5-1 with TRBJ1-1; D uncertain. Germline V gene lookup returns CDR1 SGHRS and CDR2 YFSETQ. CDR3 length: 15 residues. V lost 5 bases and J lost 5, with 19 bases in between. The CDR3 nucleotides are TGCGCCAGCAGGAACTTGGTTTCTGGGAGAACTGAAGCTTTCTTT. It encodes CASRNLVSGRTEAFF.

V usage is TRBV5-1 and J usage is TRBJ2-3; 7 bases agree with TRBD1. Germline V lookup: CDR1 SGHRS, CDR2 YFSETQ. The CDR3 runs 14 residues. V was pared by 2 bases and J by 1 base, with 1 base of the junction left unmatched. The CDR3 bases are TGCGCCAGCAGCTTTCAGGGGGGCACAGATACGCAGTATTTT. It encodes CASSFQGGTDTQYF.

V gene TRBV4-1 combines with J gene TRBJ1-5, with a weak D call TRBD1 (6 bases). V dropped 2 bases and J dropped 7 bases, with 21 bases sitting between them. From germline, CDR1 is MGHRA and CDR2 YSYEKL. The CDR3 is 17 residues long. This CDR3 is CASSQPTTGTRAQPQHF. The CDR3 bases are TGCGCCAGCAGCCAACCCACGACAGGTACAAGGGCGCAGCCCCAGCATTTT.

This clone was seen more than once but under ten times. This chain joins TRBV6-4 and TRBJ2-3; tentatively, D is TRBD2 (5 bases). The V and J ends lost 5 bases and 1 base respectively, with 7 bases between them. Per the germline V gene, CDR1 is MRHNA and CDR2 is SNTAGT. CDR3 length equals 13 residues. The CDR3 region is CASSRTGTDTQYF. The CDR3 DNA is TGTGCCAGCAGTCGGACTGGCACAGATACGCAGTATTTT.

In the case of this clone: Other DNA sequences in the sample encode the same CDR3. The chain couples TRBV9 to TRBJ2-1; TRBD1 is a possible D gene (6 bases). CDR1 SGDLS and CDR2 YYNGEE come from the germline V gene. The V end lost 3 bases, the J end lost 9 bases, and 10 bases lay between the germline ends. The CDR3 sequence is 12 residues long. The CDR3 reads CASSGRGSEQFF. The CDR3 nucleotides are TGTGCCAGCAGCGGCAGGGGTAGTGAGCAGTTCTTC.

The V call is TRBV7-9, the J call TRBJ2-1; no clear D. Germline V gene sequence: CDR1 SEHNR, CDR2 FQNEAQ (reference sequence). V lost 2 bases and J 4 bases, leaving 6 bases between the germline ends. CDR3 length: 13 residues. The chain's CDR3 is CASSLKGYNEQFF. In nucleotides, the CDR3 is TGTGCCAGCAGCTTAAAGGGTTACAATGAGCAGTTCTTC.

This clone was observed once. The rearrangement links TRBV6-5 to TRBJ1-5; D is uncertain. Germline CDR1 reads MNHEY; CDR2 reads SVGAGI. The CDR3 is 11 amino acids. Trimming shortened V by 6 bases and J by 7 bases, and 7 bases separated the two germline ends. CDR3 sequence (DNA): TGTGCCAGCAGGACGGACCAGCCCCAGCATTTT. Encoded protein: CASRTDQPQHF.

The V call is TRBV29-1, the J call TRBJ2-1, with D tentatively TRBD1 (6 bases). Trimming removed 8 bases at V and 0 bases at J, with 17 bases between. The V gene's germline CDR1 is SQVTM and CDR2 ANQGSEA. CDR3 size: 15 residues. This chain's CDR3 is CSSERGQSSYNEQFF. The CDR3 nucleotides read TGCAGCTCCGAGAGAGGACAGAGCTCCTACAATGAGCAGTTCTTC.

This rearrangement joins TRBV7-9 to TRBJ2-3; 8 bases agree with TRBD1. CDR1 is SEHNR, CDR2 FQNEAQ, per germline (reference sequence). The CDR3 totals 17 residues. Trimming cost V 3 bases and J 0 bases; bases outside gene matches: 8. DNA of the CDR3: TGTGCCAGCAGCTTCTTTCAGGGGGCGCGGAGCACAGATACGCAGTATTTT. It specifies CASSFFQGARSTDTQYF.

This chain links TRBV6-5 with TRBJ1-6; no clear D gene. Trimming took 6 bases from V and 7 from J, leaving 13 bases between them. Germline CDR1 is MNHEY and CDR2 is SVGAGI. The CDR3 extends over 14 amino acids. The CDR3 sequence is CASSAIERNSPLHF. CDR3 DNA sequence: TGTGCCAGCAGCGCTATCGAGAGGAATTCACCCCTCCACTTT.

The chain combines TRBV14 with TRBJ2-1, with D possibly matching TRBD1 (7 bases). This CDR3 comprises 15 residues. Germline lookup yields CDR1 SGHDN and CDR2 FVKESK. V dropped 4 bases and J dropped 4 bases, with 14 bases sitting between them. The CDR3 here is CASSPRGTPYNEQFF. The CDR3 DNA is TGTGCCAGCAGCCCCAGGGGGACTCCTTACAATGAGCAGTTCTTC.

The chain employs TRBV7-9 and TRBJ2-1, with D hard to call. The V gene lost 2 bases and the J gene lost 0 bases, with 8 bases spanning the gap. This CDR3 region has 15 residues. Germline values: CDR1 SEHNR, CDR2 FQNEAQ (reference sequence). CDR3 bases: TGTGCCAGCAGCTTAAGCGCTAGCTCCTACAATGAGCAGTTCTTC. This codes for CASSLSASSYNEQFF. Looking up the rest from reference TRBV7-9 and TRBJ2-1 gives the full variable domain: DTGVSQNPRHKITKRGQNVTFRCDPISEHNRLYWYRQTLGQGPEFLTYFQNEAQLEKSRLLSDRFSAERPKGSFSTLEIQRTEQGDSAMYLCASSLSASSYNEQFFGPGTRLTVL.

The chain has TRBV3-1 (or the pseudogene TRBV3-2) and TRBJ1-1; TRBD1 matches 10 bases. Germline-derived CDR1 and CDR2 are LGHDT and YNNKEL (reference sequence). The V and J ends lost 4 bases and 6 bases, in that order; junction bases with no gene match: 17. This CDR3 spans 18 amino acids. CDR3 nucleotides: TGTGCCAGCAGCCCCCCCCGAGACAGGGGGCCAGCGGGACCTGAAGCTTTCTTT. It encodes CASSPPRDRGPAGPEAFF.

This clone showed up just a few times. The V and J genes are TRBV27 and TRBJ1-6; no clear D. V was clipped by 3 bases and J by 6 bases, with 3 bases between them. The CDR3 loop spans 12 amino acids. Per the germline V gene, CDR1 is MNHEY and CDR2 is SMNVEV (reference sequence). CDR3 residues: CASSLANSPLHF. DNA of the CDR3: TGTGCCAGCAGTTTGGCTAATTCACCCCTCCACTTT.

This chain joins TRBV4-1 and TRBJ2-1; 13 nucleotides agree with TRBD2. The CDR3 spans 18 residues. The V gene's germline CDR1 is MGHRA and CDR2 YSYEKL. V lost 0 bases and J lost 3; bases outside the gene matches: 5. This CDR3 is CASSQDGLAGEGYNEQFF. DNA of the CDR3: TGCGCCAGCAGCCAAGATGGACTAGCGGGAGAGGGCTACAATGAGCAGTTCTTC.